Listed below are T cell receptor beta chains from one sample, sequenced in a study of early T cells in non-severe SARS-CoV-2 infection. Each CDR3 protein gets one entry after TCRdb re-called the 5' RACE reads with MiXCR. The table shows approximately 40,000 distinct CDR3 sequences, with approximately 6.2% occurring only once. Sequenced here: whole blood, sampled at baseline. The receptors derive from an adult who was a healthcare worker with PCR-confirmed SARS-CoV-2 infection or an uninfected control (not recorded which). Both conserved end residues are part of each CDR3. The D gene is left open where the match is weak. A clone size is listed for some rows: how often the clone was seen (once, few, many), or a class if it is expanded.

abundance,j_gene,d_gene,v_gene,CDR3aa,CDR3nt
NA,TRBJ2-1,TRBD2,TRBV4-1,CASSRQGGPSNEQFF,TGCGCCAGCAGTCGCCAGGGAGGGCCCTCCAATGAGCAGTTCTTC
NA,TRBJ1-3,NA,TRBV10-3,CAISDPAGAGNTIYF,TGTGCCATCAGTGATCCCGCAGGGGCTGGAAACACCATATATTTT
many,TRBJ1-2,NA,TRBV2,CASSEGSVYGYTF,TGTGCCAGCAGTGAGGGGTCAGTCTATGGCTACACCTTC
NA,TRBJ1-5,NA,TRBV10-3,CAISERQDSNQPQHF,TGTGCCATCAGTGAGAGGCAGGATAGCAATCAGCCCCAGCATTTT
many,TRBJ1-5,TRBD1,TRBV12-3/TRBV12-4,CASSWDSSNQPQHF,TGTGCCAGCAGTTGGGACAGTAGCAATCAGCCCCAGCATTTT
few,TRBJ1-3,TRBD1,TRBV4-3,CASSQDNGQENTIYF,TGCGCCAGCAGCCAAGATAATGGACAGGAAAACACCATATATTTT
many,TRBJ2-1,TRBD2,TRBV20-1,CSARGGIFNEQFF,TGCAGTGCTCGGGGGGGTATTTTTAATGAGCAGTTCTTC
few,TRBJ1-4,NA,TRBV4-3,CASSQWGGVSEKLFF,TGCGCCAGCAGCCAATGGGGCGGGGTTTCTGAAAAACTGTTTTTT
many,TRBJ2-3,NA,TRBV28,CASNMAAGTQYF,TGTGCCAGCAACATGGCGGCAGGGACGCAGTATTTT
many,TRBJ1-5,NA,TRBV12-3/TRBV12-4,CASSPDPPGERANQPQHF,TGTGCCAGCAGTCCGGATCCTCCAGGGGAGAGGGCCAATCAGCCCCAGCATTTT
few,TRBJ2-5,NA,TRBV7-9,CASSLKEETQYF,TGTGCCAGCAGCTTAAAGGAAGAGACCCAGTACTTC
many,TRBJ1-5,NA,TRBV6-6,CASRGGSTGLHQPQHF,TGTGCCAGCAGGGGGGGATCAACAGGGTTGCATCAGCCCCAGCATTTT
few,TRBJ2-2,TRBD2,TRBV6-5,CASSYTLGLAGPNTGELFF,TGTGCCAGCAGTTACACCCTGGGACTAGCGGGGCCTAACACCGGGGAGCTGTTTTTT
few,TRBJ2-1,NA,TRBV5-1,CASSITGPSNEQFF,TGCGCCAGCAGCATAACCGGACCTTCCAATGAGCAGTTCTTC
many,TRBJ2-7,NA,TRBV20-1,CSAPDRAGRNEQYF,TGCAGTGCTCCCGACCGGGCAGGGCGGAACGAGCAGTACTTC
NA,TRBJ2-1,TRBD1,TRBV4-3,CASSHLPGQGDHNEQFF,TGCGCCAGCAGCCACCTCCCGGGACAGGGGGACCACAATGAGCAGTTCTTC
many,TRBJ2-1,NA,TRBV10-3,CAISEGRGVHEQFF,TGTGCCATCAGTGAAGGCAGAGGAGTACATGAGCAGTTCTTC
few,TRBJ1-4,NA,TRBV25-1,CASSTTTGEKLFF,TGTGCCAGCAGTACAACGACCGGTGAAAAACTGTTTTTT
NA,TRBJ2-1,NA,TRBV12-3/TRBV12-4,CASSLGYSYNEQFF,TGTGCCAGCAGTTTAGGGTATTCCTACAATGAGCAGTTCTTC
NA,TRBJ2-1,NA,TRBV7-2,CASSFRGGAYNEQFF,TGTGCCAGCAGCTTCAGAGGGGGGGCCTACAATGAGCAGTTCTTC
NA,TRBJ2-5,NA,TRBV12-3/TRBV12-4,CASGRPGVEETQYF,TGTGCCAGCGGAAGGCCAGGGGTGGAAGAGACCCAGTACTTC
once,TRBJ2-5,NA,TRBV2,CPSSQKTVVETQYF,TGTCCCAGCAGCCAGAAGACAGTAGTAGAGACCCAGTACTTC
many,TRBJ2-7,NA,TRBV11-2,CASSKDASSYEQYF,TGTGCCAGCAGCAAGGACGCCAGCTCCTACGAGCAGTACTTC
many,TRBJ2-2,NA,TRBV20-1,CSASPGGAGELFF,TGCAGTGCTAGCCCCGGCGGGGCCGGGGAGCTGTTTTTT
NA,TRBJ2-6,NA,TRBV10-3,CAISDRSGANVLTF,TGTGCCATCAGTGACCGCTCTGGGGCCAACGTCCTGACTTTC
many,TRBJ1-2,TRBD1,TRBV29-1,CSVVTTGDYTF,TGCAGCGTAGTGACGACAGGGGATTACACCTTC
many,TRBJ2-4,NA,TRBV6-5,CASSLAAAKNIQYF,TGTGCCAGCAGTTTAGCGGCGGCCAAAAACATTCAGTACTTC
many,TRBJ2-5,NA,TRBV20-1,CSARVGTQYF,TGCAGTGCTAGAGTCGGAACCCAGTACTTC
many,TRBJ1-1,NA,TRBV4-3,CASSQDSLIVKAMNTEAFF,TGCGCCAGCAGCCAAGATTCATTGATTGTTAAAGCGATGAACACTGAAGCTTTCTTT
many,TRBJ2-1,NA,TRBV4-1,CASSQERMTGNEQFF,TGCGCCAGCAGCCAAGAGCGGATGACAGGCAATGAGCAGTTCTTC
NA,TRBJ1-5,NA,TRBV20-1,CSARKPPERNQPQHF,TGCAGTGCTAGAAAGCCCCCGGAACGCAATCAGCCCCAGCATTTT
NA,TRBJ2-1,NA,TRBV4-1,CASSQDSVGGLINEQFF,TGCGCCAGCAGCCAAGACTCAGTGGGGGGGCTTATCAATGAGCAGTTCTTC
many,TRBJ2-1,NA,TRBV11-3,CASSRRRGYYNEQFF,TGTGCCAGCAGCCGTCGTCGGGGGTATTACAATGAGCAGTTCTTC
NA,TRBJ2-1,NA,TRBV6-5,CASSFVLGGEQFF,TGTGCCAGCAGTTTTGTTCTCGGAGGTGAGCAGTTCTTC
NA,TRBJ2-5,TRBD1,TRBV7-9,CASSPRTGRETQYF,TGTGCCAGCAGCCCCCGGACAGGGCGAGAGACCCAGTACTTC
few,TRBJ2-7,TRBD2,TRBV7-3,CASSLNGGTSFYEQYF,TGTGCCAGCAGCTTAAATGGAGGGACTAGCTTCTACGAGCAGTACTTC
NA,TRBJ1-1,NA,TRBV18,CASSAGTDTEAFF,TGTGCCAGCTCAGCCGGGACTGACACTGAAGCTTTCTTT